Sequencing of this TCR beta chain was carried out in a study of Ad26.COV2.S vaccination and SARS-CoV-2 variants. On the study more broadly: Each vaccinee took Ad26.COV2.S intramuscularly, once or twice 56 days apart.

Whole-study findings and limits: After vaccination, substantial breadth of spike-specific CD8+ and CD4+ responses was reported. Greater spike-specific TCR breadth was seen in vaccine recipients than in placebo recipients.

Trimming left V 5 bases short and J 5 bases short, with 10 bases between. This CDR3 contains 12 residues. Germline loops: CDR1 SEHNR, CDR2 FQNEAQ (reference sequence). Assay used: immunoSEQ multiplex PCR; TCRdb lists only in-frame clones, some missing. The sample has hundreds of thousands of clones, 70% to 90% seen once; the top ten hold around 1.4%. Treatment described: 15 to 20 received Ad26.COV2.S at low or high dose, single or two shots; 5 received placebo; per-sample allocation not given. Sampling happened 63 days after the first vaccine or placebo injection. Ad26.COV2.S expressed prefusion-stabilized spike from the original Wuhan strain. With regard to this clone: What it recognizes is unknown.

This clonotype was sampled from a person aged 18 to 65 who received the Ad26.COV2.S COVID-19 vaccine or a placebo. The sequenced sample was peripheral blood, obtained in a trial of Ad26.COV2.S vaccine versus placebo. The V call is TRBV7-9, the J call TRBJ2-7; D unclear. The CDR3 nucleotides read TGTGCCAGCAGCCCGGAAGGGCACGAGCAGTACTTC. This encodes CASSPEGHEQYF.